This T cell receptor (beta chain) was retrieved from a study of blood T cell repertoires in COVID-19. Across the study: Nucleic acid was either cDNA or gDNA, and it came from T cells, B-cell-depleted T cells, or PBMCs.

This clone was picked up one time. Some clones are missing from TCRdb's copy, which holds only in-frame ones; the method was immunoSEQ multiplex PCR. Among around 160,000 clones listed, 75% to 85% were seen once. CDR3 size: 17 residues. V shed 0 bases and J 3 bases; nucleotides not matched to a gene: 8. The germline V gene has CDR1 SGHNT and CDR2 YYREEE (reference sequence). Material: peripheral blood. The chain employs TRBV5-4 and TRBJ1-3, with 8 bases lining up with TRBD1. The TCR originated in a human donor with acute or convalescent COVID-19. The donor label of this sample is uncertain. CDR3 sequence reads: CASSLAAGGLGGNTIYF. The CDR3 DNA follows: TGTGCCAGCAGCTTGGCGGCAGGGGGCTTGGGTGGAAACACCATATATTTT.